The entry below describes one TCR beta chain. The target antigen is unknown. A much larger clone sits a single nucleotide away, making a read error possible. CDR1 SQVTM and CDR2 ANQGSEA come from the germline V gene. The CDR3 is 13 residues long. These data belong to a study of molecular identifiers for immune sequencing clone quantification. Study overall: Across replicate runs, RNA obtained from approximately 22,000 or 94,000 naive CD8 cells was divided into five, with four undergoing sequencing. Findings of the study overall: Clones above 20 RNA copies contained over 99% of effector molecules and under 1% of naive molecules. Researchers reportedly could pick up spiked Jurkat TCR RNA from one cell mixed into some 1 million naive cells.

Libraries for naive CD8 T cells, which were made from 20,000 to 1,000,000 sorted cells, drew on 10%, 30% or 50% of the RNA. MiXCR, run by TCRdb on the PCR reads, gives a single entry per CDR3 protein. The sample holds approximately 590,000 distinct CDR3 sequences; 25% are singletons and the top ten take about 0.78%. The clonotype originates from a human donor in good health. Some libraries in this study had Jurkat cell RNA spiked in. The V call is TRBV29-1, the J call TRBJ2-7, with 11 bases identical to TRBD2. The sample consisted of naive CD8+ T cells from blood, with Jurkat cell RNA spiked in. Noted subset: FACS-sorted CD8+CD4-CCR7+CD45RA+ naive T cells. The CDR3 DNA reads as TGCGGCGTTGGGACTAGCGGCCCATACGAGCAGTACTTC. It encodes CGVGTSGPYEQYF.